This paragraph reports one TCR beta chain. Its antigen remains unidentified. The data were taken from a study of cytomegalovirus exposure and HLA in healthy donors (dated by TCRdb to the late 2010s). At the level of the whole study: An earlier analysis of 587 of the donors reported 276 Gb of sequence data and 120 million or so unique TCR beta sequences from about 180 million T cells. In an earlier analysis of roughly 600 of the donors, high-throughput TCR beta sequencing was used to judge whether each TCR beta V gene segment behaved as functional or pseudogenic. On average, roughly 240,000 unique TCR beta nucleotide sequences were sequenced per donor among 300 to 500 genotyped donors of the cohort, with 15% to 20% of those sequences being non-productive. A few DR-DQ haplotypes were treated as single units for association and clustering because of strong linkage in the cohort. Of the 300 to 500 genotyped donors, roughly 76% were placed in the genetic ancestry cluster associated with self-reported Caucasian donors. Using immunosequencing, the study profiled T cell repertoires from about 610 subjects and related those repertoires to cytomegalovirus serostatus. In a later analysis, previously published TCR beta repertoires from 666 donors were re-analyzed and high-resolution HLA genotyping was added so that TCR occurrence patterns could be studied. Donor age, sex, ethnicity and CMV serostatus were compiled alongside the repertoire data. A later genetic analysis took genome-wide SNP genotypes for about three fifths of the 666 donors and used that subset as a discovery cohort. In the later analysis, no new phenotypic data were used to find candidate immune exposures; instead, reliance was placed on TCR beta sequences and their occurrence across donors. The study combined high-throughput TCR immunosequencing, statistical association of individual TCRs with disease status, and machine learning to predict cytomegalovirus infection status. Typing coverage differed by locus: A, B, C, DRB1 and DQB1 were typed in about 629-640 donors, DQA1 in approximately 520, DPA1 in approximately 610, and DPB1 in roughly 450. Class I and class II HLA loci were covered by the typing at four-digit resolution. The aim of the study was to test whether cataloging public T cell receptors could identify signatures of past pathogen exposure. A separate validation cohort of about 110 different subjects was used in addition to the approximately 640-subject first cohort. An early release covering around 630 HLA-typed donors comprised about 300 gigabases of sequencing data and 85 million or so unique TCR sequences. Every discovery cohort repertoire had been produced on one sequencing platform. What the study reported, not specific to this receptor: Because counts were too low, seventeen rarely observed V segments, including chromosome 9 orphons, were left out of the earlier analysis of over 550 of the donors. Some IMGT-functional V segments, including TRBV6-2 and TRBV6-3, could not be told apart with the 87-base-pair reads, so those segments were excluded. According to a later genetic analysis, donors in an Asian-associated ancestry cluster had fewer N-insertions in productive TCRs than the roughly 670-donor mean. Only TCR beta chains were sequenced in this cohort, and the absence of alpha or paired-chain data limited detectable features. A group of highly shared sequence variants was considered likely to be a technical artifact of the sequencing pipeline. A further reported finding was that TCR beta sequences accurately predicted the HLA-A and HLA-B alleles for most subjects in the first cohort. The classifier was reported to diagnose cytomegalovirus status with high specificity and sensitivity in both the original and validation cohorts. Across donors, most TCR sequences were observed very rarely, whereas some public TCRs were present in many individuals. A later analysis found that HLA-associated TCR beta chains were more clonally expanded and had lower generation probabilities than equally common non-associated chains. Linkage disequilibrium might explain the correlated functional status among segregating V segments, but an unknown experimental factor could not be excluded. Presence/absence analyses assumed roughly uniform sequencing depth across donors, an assumption that may not hold. Because HLA typing was missing for some donors at each locus, association tests included only the typed subset. The study listed 150 to 200 TCR beta chains as associated with cytomegalovirus. Immune exposure information for the cohort was limited to CMV serostatus. A few of the identified cytomegalovirus-associated TCR beta chains were confirmed in vitro to be specific for cytomegalovirus antigens. In a later genetic analysis, a missense DCLRE1C variant was associated with V-gene and J-gene trimming of TCR beta chains, and the association was replicated in an independent cohort. In a later analysis, most CMV-associated TCR beta chains were found to appear HLA-restricted, with HLA associations seemingly driven largely by CMV exposure. At a false discovery rate of 0.05, a later analysis linked some 17,000 TCR beta sequences to specific HLA alleles. When HLA alleles, especially DR and DQ, strongly co-occurred, attributing TCR associations to individual alleles was difficult. The authors suggested that the approach could potentially be generalized to other disease states and immunological phenotypes. Several of the top co-occurrence clusters appeared to be linked to parvovirus B19, influenza, CMV and Epstein-Barr virus, according to a later analysis. In an earlier analysis of over 550 of the donors, most TCR beta V segments were observed in productive rearrangements about 87% or about 30% of the time, broadly matching IMGT annotations. According to a later analysis, TCR association rates differed among HLA loci, with DRB1 alleles showing the most associated TCRs and HLA-C alleles showing the fewest.

The CDR3 holds 13 amino acids from the cysteine to the phenylalanine. Only the CDR3 DNA is retained, 39 bases long and in frame from the first base. V loses 2 bases, J loses 2 bases, and the germline ends lie 7 bases apart. CDR1 ENHRY and CDR2 SYGVKD are derived from the germline V gene. Library construction relied on the immunoSEQ multiplex PCR assay. For the multiplex PCR, a mixture combining 60 forward primers for TCR Vbeta segments and 13 reverse primers for TCR Jbeta segments was used. A multiplex PCR assay on genomic DNA amplified the CDR3 region of rearranged TCR beta genes. The amplified TCR beta libraries were sequenced on the Illumina HiSeq System as 87-base-pair reads. On the study's bioinformatics: In a later analysis, some 80 million unique TCR beta chains were counted across the 666 repertoires, and some 10 million of these chains were shared by at least two donors. Raw reads were error-corrected and collapsed into unique sequences by a nearest-neighbor algorithm in which closely related sequences were merged to remove PCR and sequencing errors. Alignment of CDR3 sequences to IMGT reference sequences was used to assign V, D and J gene segments. For a sequence to be retained, a match of at least six nucleotides to both a V gene segment and a J gene segment was required. Rearrangements were classified as productive when the CDR3 lacked stop codons and remained in frame with V and J, and all other rearrangements were classified as non-productive. CDR3 was defined according to IMGT convention as the region running from the second conserved V-encoded cysteine to the conserved J-encoded phenylalanine. In an earlier analysis of approximately 590 of the donors, sequences lacking an unambiguous match to a single V gene segment were excluded. An earlier analysis of fewer than 650 of the donors classified V segments as functional when productive rearrangements were above 56.7% and as segregating when the standard deviation between donors was above 5%. A statistical classification framework was built for diagnosing cytomegalovirus status from the catalog of TCR beta chain sequences. V and J gene assignment, in a later analysis, came from comparing TCR nucleotide sequences with IMGT/GENE-DB human TR gene sequences. A later analysis assigned CDR3 sequences and most-parsimonious VDJ recombination scenarios with the TCRdist pipeline. In a later analysis, every TCR beta chain was defined by the combination of its CDR3 amino acid sequence and its V-gene family, and reads without a unique V-gene family were dropped. In a later analysis, 500 to 700 highly shared, low-generation-probability nucleotide sequences were removed to address suspected cross-contamination and a sequencing artifact. In a later analysis, a clonal expansion index for each public chain was calculated from normalized within-repertoire ranks of inferred template counts. Generation probabilities in a later analysis came from a VDJ recombination model fitted to out-of-frame rearrangements, and those results were checked against IGoR. In a later analysis, TCR-TCR, TCR-HLA and TCR-CMV co-occurrence was scored with hypergeometric tests, and a repertoire-size bias correction was applied to TCR pairs. In a later analysis, false discovery rates were estimated by permuting HLA or CMV assignments 20 times. A later analysis grouped co-occurring TCRs with DBSCAN, adding TCRdist sequence similarity when clustering within HLA-allele-positive subsets. Repertoires with fewer than 30,000 or more than 120,000 public chains were left out of co-occurrence clustering, as were four to six repertoires with anomalous nucleotide sharing. Imported from immuneACCESS, the table was reduced by TCRdb to in-frame sequences with V and J called. These copies leave out some clones; in studies compared against another copy, an unresolved V gene accounts for under half, and the cause of the remainder is not known. Clonal size and the V and J genes are those of that table, whereas D and trimming came from the DNA. In this sample's table one finds about 110,000 clones. Roughly 3.7% of the sample is taken by the ten largest.

In total, more than 500 healthy bone marrow donors made up the cohort. At the time of sampling, every cohort member was nominally healthy, though immune exposures that went unrecorded were likely present. The donor was CMV seronegative and was included in the group of about 350 seronegative cohort members. A peripheral blood sample was collected from each donor, and TCR beta sequencing was performed on peripheral blood mononuclear cells. The Qiagen DNeasy Blood Extraction Kit was used to extract genomic DNA from the blood cell samples. The chain is assembled from TRBV10-3 and TRBJ2-7; TRBD1 is a weak D gene call, 6 bases matching. The TCR originated in a man aged 25-45 years in good health and CMV-seronegative. Sequencing was done on a sample of PBMCs. For the CDR3, the sequence is CAISEDRTYEQYF. The bases are TGTGCCATCAGTGAGGACAGGACCTACGAGCAGTACTTC.